This TCR beta chain was profiled in a study of blood T cell repertoires in COVID-19. V shed 2 bases and J 5 bases; nucleotides not matched to a gene: 7. The CDR3 length is 15 residues. Germline lookup yields CDR1 GTSNPN and CDR2 SVGIG (reference sequence). TCRdb keeps only in-frame clones here, not all; method: immunoSEQ multiplex PCR. This sample has roughly 150,000 clones, with 65% to 90% found just once. The source is a man in his fifties with acute or convalescent COVID-19. The sequenced material came from peripheral blood. V gene TRBV30 combines with J gene TRBJ2-5, with TRBD1 identical over 11 bases. The CDR3 sequence is CAWSIGQGASETQYF. In DNA form, the CDR3 reads TGTGCCTGGAGTATTGGACAGGGGGCGTCGGAGACCCAGTACTTC.